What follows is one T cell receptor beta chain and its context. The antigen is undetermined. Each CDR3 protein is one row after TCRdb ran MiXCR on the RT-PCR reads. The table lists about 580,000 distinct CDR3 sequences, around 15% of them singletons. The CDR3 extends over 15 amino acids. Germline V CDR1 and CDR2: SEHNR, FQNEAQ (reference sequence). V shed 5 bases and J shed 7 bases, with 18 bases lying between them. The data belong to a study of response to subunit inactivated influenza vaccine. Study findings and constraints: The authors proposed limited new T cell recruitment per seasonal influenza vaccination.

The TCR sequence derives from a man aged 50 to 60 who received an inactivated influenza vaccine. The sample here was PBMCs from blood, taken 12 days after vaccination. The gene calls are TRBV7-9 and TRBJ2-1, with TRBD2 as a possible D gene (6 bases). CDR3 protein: CASSPRIGSVNEQFF. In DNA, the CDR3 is TGTGCCAGCAGCCCCCGAATCGGGAGTGTGAATGAGCAGTTCTTC. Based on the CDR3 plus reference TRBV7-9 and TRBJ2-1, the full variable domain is DTGVSQNPRHKITKRGQNVTFRCDPISEHNRLYWYRQTLGQGPEFLTYFQNEAQLEKSRLLSDRFSAERPKGSFSTLEIQRTEQGDSAMYLCASSPRIGSVNEQFFGPGTRLTVL.